The rows below give T cell receptor beta chains drawn from one sample of a study of cytomegalovirus exposure and HLA in healthy donors. Assay used: immunoSEQ multiplex PCR; TCRdb lists only in-frame clones, some missing. The data show approximately 140,000 clones, with around 79% seen just once and roughly 4% held by the top ten. Sequencing was carried out using PBMCs. The origin of the receptors is a human donor in good health. The CDR3 runs from the conserved cysteine through the conserved F or W.

j_call: TRBJ1-2
v_call: TRBV7-2
cdr3_aa: CASSHRAGVDYGYTF

j_call: TRBJ2-7
v_call: TRBV6-1
cdr3_aa: CASSDLSGGGYEQYF

j_call: TRBJ2-7
v_call: TRBV6-6
cdr3_aa: CASSYRTSYEQYF

j_call: TRBJ2-3
v_call: TRBV9
cdr3_aa: CASSVDAGGTDTQYF

j_call: TRBJ1-2
v_call: TRBV10-3
cdr3_aa: CASVSVPLANYGYTF

j_call: TRBJ2-2
v_call: TRBV6-6
cdr3_aa: CASRGTGGFTGELFF

j_call: TRBJ2-3
v_call: TRBV9
cdr3_aa: CASSSPGGDRGHPDTQYF

j_call: TRBJ2-6
v_call: TRBV5-4
cdr3_aa: CASSLDRGANVLTF

j_call: TRBJ2-5
v_call: TRBV6-1
cdr3_aa: CASSASGGAWETQYF

j_call: TRBJ2-3
v_call: TRBV11-2
cdr3_aa: CAGRDKSTDTQYF

j_call: TRBJ2-1
v_call: TRBV7-9
cdr3_aa: CASSAGLLSYNEQFF

j_call: TRBJ2-2
v_call: TRBV28
cdr3_aa: CASSFVSGRRTGELFF

j_call: TRBJ2-1
v_call: TRBV28
cdr3_aa: CASGPSLAGGEIRSSYNEQFF

j_call: TRBJ2-7
v_call: TRBV4-1
cdr3_aa: CASSQLSGTNYEQYF

j_call: TRBJ2-3
v_call: TRBV5-1
cdr3_aa: CASSLGPGQGDTQYF

j_call: TRBJ2-7
v_call: TRBV4-2
cdr3_aa: CASSQGVSGYEQYF

j_call: TRBJ1-5
v_call: TRBV7-9
cdr3_aa: CASSLGQMSNQPQHF

j_call: TRBJ2-2
v_call: TRBV5-6
cdr3_aa: CASSLGSSHLTGELFF

j_call: TRBJ2-2
v_call: TRBV6-1
cdr3_aa: CASSEGSFYTGELFF

j_call: TRBJ2-5
v_call: TRBV4-2
cdr3_aa: CASSQEPLAGGQGGETQYF

j_call: TRBJ2-1
v_call: TRBV7-9
cdr3_aa: CASSTLVVYEQFF

j_call: TRBJ1-2
v_call: TRBV28
cdr3_aa: CASSPRRDRAGSNYGYTF

j_call: TRBJ1-1
v_call: TRBV5-4
cdr3_aa: CASSGPGQDLFRTEAFF

j_call: TRBJ2-5
v_call: TRBV7-6
cdr3_aa: CASSLGLAGASQETQYF

j_call: TRBJ2-7
v_call: TRBV5-8
cdr3_aa: CASSLGPSGYEQYF

j_call: TRBJ1-1
v_call: TRBV20-1
cdr3_aa: CSVGGTEAFF

j_call: TRBJ1-1
v_call: TRBV19
cdr3_aa: CASQQGNTEAFF

j_call: TRBJ2-7
v_call: TRBV19
cdr3_aa: CASSRGQSSYEQYF

j_call: TRBJ2-3
v_call: TRBV7-2
cdr3_aa: CASSLAGGAMNTQYF

j_call: TRBJ1-5
v_call: TRBV28
cdr3_aa: CASSNRGTGSNQPQHF

j_call: TRBJ2-5
v_call: TRBV2
cdr3_aa: CASRLLAGDGETQYF

j_call: TRBJ2-1
v_call: TRBV10-2
cdr3_aa: CASGHGGGYNEQFF

j_call: TRBJ1-1
v_call: TRBV29-1
cdr3_aa: CSVPDGGVGTEAFF

j_call: TRBJ2-1
v_call: TRBV19
cdr3_aa: CASSIGSSYNEQFF

j_call: TRBJ1-1
v_call: TRBV5-4
cdr3_aa: CASSGRGGTEAFF

j_call: TRBJ2-1
v_call: TRBV9
cdr3_aa: CASSVGGGSSSYNEQFF

j_call: TRBJ2-5
v_call: TRBV9
cdr3_aa: CASSSRPRGTQYF

j_call: TRBJ2-3
v_call: TRBV30
cdr3_aa: CAWSVQSGFFDTQYF

j_call: TRBJ2-7
v_call: TRBV9
cdr3_aa: CASSQDRACYEQYF

j_call: TRBJ2-2
v_call: TRBV2
cdr3_aa: CASRRLAGGAGELFF

j_call: TRBJ1-1
v_call: TRBV6-1
cdr3_aa: CASSSRGGPNTEAFF

j_call: TRBJ1-1
v_call: TRBV6-5
cdr3_aa: CASRPDRGLGEAFF

j_call: TRBJ2-3
v_call: TRBV7-3
cdr3_aa: CASSLGAPGADTQYF